One and the same sample provided the 23 T cell receptor beta chains below, sequenced in a study of blood T cell repertoires in COVID-19. Sequencing used immunoSEQ multiplex PCR; TCRdb keeps in-frame clones, though not all of them. This table has 300,000 to 400,000 clones, around 87% appearing once. The specimen was PBMCs or T cells enriched from blood (not recorded which). The receptors stem from a woman in her thirties with acute COVID-19.

This sequence joins TRBV2 and TRBJ2-3, with 10 positions matching TRBD2. The CDR3 runs 15 residues. Per germline, CDR1 SNHLY and CDR2 FYNNEI. The V segment lost 6 bases and the J segment 6 bases; nucleotides outside the gene matches: 9. The CDR3 protein is CASRGPGLARDTQYF. The CDR3 DNA is TGTGCCAGCAGGGGACCGGGACTAGCGCGCGATACGCAGTATTTT. Supplemented by reference TRBV2 and TRBJ2-3, the full variable domain reads EPEVTQTPSHQVTQMGQEVILRCVPISNHLYFYWYRQILGQKVEFLVSFYNNEISEKSEIFDDQFSVERPDGSNFTLKIRSTKLEDSAMYFCASRGPGLARDTQYFGPGTRLTVL.

This chain uses TRBV5-1 with TRBJ2-5; TRBD2 matches at 9 bases. Per germline, CDR1 SGHRS and CDR2 YFSETQ. CDR3 length: 17 residues. The trim removed 2 bases at V and 1 base at J, leaving 9 bases unmatched. The CDR3, as DNA: TGCGCCAGCAGCTTAACGACCGGACTAGCGTTCCAAGAGACCCAGTACTTC. Translation gives CASSLTTGLAFQETQYF.

This chain links TRBV5-6 with TRBJ2-7, with TRBD2 matching 12 bases. CDR1 and CDR2 (germline): SGHDT, YYEEEE. CDR3 size: 15 residues. Losses at the gene ends were 5 bases for V and 2 bases for J; bases not matched to a gene: 5. CDR3 protein: CASRLAGGLPYEQYF. Written as DNA, the CDR3 is TGTGCCAGCAGGCTAGCGGGGGGGCTGCCCTACGAGCAGTACTTC. Full variable domain (remainder filled in from reference TRBV5-6 and TRBJ2-7): DAGVTQSPTHLIKTRGQQVTLRCSPKSGHDTVSWYQQALGQGPQFIFQYYEEEERQRGNFPDRFSGHQFPNYSSELNVNALLLGDSALYLCASRLAGGLPYEQYFGPGTRLTVT.

The V and J genes are TRBV19 and TRBJ2-7; no firm D call. There are 13 residues in the CDR3. Germline loops: CDR1 LNHDA, CDR2 SQIVND (reference sequence). V lost 3 bases, J lost 0 bases, and 6 bases lay in between. Written as DNA, the CDR3 is TGTGCCAGTAGTATTACGGTCTCCTACGAGCAGTACTTC. Its protein product is CASSITVSYEQYF.

The chain recombines TRBV20-1 with TRBJ1-2, with unresolved D. This CDR3 comprises 11 residues. V was cut by 4 bases and J by 3 bases, with 6 bases left in between. CDR1 is DFQATT and CDR2 is SNEGSKA in the germline V gene (reference sequence). The CDR3, as DNA: TGCAGTGCTAAGGAGGACTATGGCTACACCTTC. Protein: CSAKEDYGYTF.

This rearrangement joins TRBV19 to TRBJ1-2, with 10 bases lining up with TRBD1. Germline CDR1 LNHDA, CDR2 SQIVND (reference sequence). The CDR3 is made up of 15 amino acids. The trim removed 3 bases at V and 8 bases at J, leaving 9 bases unmatched. The CDR3, as DNA: TGTGCCAGTAGTATGGTGGGACAGGGGATCGGGGGCTACACCTTC. Its translation: CASSMVGQGIGGYTF.

DNA of the CDR3: TGTGCCAGTAGTGCGACGACTAGCTCCACCGGGGAGCTGTTTTTT. This translates into CASSATTSSTGELFF. This chain connects TRBV19 to TRBJ2-2, with TRBD2 identical over 7 bases. This CDR3 comprises 15 residues. CDR1 is LNHDA, CDR2 SQIVND, per germline (reference sequence). J gave up 4 bases and V 5 bases, and 7 bases lay outside the gene matches.

The V call is TRBV7-2, the J call TRBJ2-1; possible D gene TRBD2, 5 bases. The CDR3 loop spans 13 amino acids. V gave up 3 bases and J gave up 3 bases, with 6 bases separating them. Germline values: CDR1 SGHTA, CDR2 FQGNSA. This CDR3 reads CASSLDFYNEQFF. DNA of the CDR3: TGTGCCAGCAGCTTGGACTTCTACAATGAGCAGTTCTTC.

The chain employs TRBV6-4 and TRBJ1-6; tentative D call: TRBD1 (5 bases). Trimming cost V 6 bases and J 2 bases, with 5 bases left between them. This CDR3 is built from 13 residues. Germline-derived CDR1 and CDR2 are MRHNA and SNTAGT. The CDR3 region has the DNA TGTGCCAGCAGCAGGGCCTATAATTCACCCCTCCACTTT. It codes for CASSRAYNSPLHF.

This clone was counted a few times. The chain employs TRBV5-5 and TRBJ1-3; D gene uncertain. CDR1 SGHKS and CDR2 YYEKEE come from the germline V gene (reference sequence). Trimming took 4 bases from V and 0 from J, leaving 20 bases between them. This CDR3 is built from 18 residues. CDR3 sequence: CASSMNLGLLLSGNTIYF. The CDR3 DNA reads as TGTGCCAGCAGCATGAACCTCGGACTGTTGCTCTCTGGAAACACCATATATTTT.

V is TRBV15 and J is TRBJ1-4, with 9 bases fitting TRBD1. Unmatched junction bases numbered 4, after V lost 8 bases and J lost 3 bases. The V gene's germline CDR1 is LNHNV and CDR2 YYDKDF (reference sequence). The CDR3 has 14 residues. In nucleotides, the CDR3 is TGTGCCACCGGGGACAGGGTTCCTAATGAAAAACTGTTTTTT. This codes for CATGDRVPNEKLFF.

The chain employs TRBV5-1 and TRBJ2-1, with 11 bases aligning to TRBD1. With 4 bases clipped from V and 3 bases from J, the junction kept 6 bases outside the gene matches. Germline V gene lookup returns CDR1 SGHRS and CDR2 YFSETQ. This CDR3 spans 16 amino acids. The CDR3: CASSLVGTGGYNEQFF. The DNA of the CDR3 is TGCGCCAGCAGCCTGGTAGGGACAGGGGGCTACAATGAGCAGTTCTTC. Combining the CDR3 with reference TRBV5-1 and TRBJ2-1 gives the whole variable domain KAGVTQTPRYLIKTRGQQVTLSCSPISGHRSVSWYQQTPGQGLQFLFEYFSETQRNKGNFPGRFSGRQFSNSRSEMNVSTLELGDSALYLCASSLVGTGGYNEQFFGPGTRLTVL.

The chain recombines TRBV19 with TRBJ2-3, with 10 nucleotides matching TRBD2. Unmatched junction bases numbered 8, after V lost 3 bases and J lost 2 bases. The V gene's germline CDR1 is LNHDA and CDR2 SQIVND (reference sequence). CDR3 length equals 17 residues. CDR3 coding DNA: TGTGCCAGTAGTATCAGGCGGACTAGCGGCCCCACAGATACGCAGTATTTT. Translating gives CASSIRRTSGPTDTQYF.

This chain links TRBV10-2 with TRBJ2-7; TRBD2 matches 8 bases. Germline V gene data show CDR1 as WSHSY and CDR2 as SAAADI. CDR3 size: 13 residues. The V segment lost 7 bases and the J segment 6 bases; nucleotides outside the gene matches: 8. CDR3 in DNA: TGCGCCAGCAAGAGGGGGACTAGTAGCGAGCAGTACTTC. Protein sequence: CASKRGTSSEQYF.

The chain combines TRBV7-2 with TRBJ2-7; TRBD2 is a possible D gene (6 bases). This CDR3 is 14 amino acids long. From germline, CDR1 is SGHTA and CDR2 FQGNSA. V was clipped by 4 bases and J by 4 bases, with 14 bases between them. CDR3 residues: CASSSSGLQYEQYF. CDR3 sequence (DNA): TGTGCCAGCAGCTCGTCGGGACTTCAATACGAGCAGTACTTC.

The CDR3 here is CASSERGPNYGYTF. CDR3 in DNA: TGTGCCAGCAGTGAAAGGGGGCCCAACTATGGCTACACCTTC. This sequence joins TRBV6-1 and TRBJ1-2; 7 positions match TRBD1. The V gene end was trimmed by 2 bases and the J gene end by 2 bases; junction bases not matched to a gene: 2. The CDR3 runs 14 residues. CDR1 MNHNS and CDR2 SASEGT come from the germline V gene.

V gene TRBV3-1 (or the pseudogene TRBV3-2) combines with J gene TRBJ1-1; perhaps TRBD1 as D (5 bases). V was trimmed by 3 bases and J by 0 bases, leaving 17 bases between them. This CDR3 spans 17 amino acids. CDR1 is LGHDT and CDR2 is YNNKEL in the germline V gene (reference sequence). The CDR3, as DNA: TGTGCCAGCAGCCACCAGGGCCCCAAAACTATGAACACTGAAGCTTTCTTT. Its protein product is CASSHQGPKTMNTEAFF.

This chain connects TRBV4-3 to TRBJ2-2, with D possibly matching TRBD2 (5 bases). The V end was cut by 0 bases, the J end by 6 bases, with 14 bases between. From germline, CDR1 is LGHNA and CDR2 YSLEER. This CDR3 is built from 16 residues. CDR3 DNA: TGCGCCAGCAGCCAAGATCCACGAGGGTCGGCCGGGGAGCTGTTTTTT. Protein sequence: CASSQDPRGSAGELFF.

The rearrangement joins TRBV15 to TRBJ2-7; 7 nucleotides align to TRBD1. Germline V gene sequence: CDR1 LNHNV, CDR2 YYDKDF (reference sequence). The CDR3 runs 14 residues. J was trimmed by 2 bases and V by 4 bases; bases with no gene match: 5. CDR3 in DNA: TGTGCCACCAGCAAGGGACAGACAACCTACGAGCAGTACTTC. Its translation is CATSKGQTTYEQYF.

The chain links TRBV11-2 to TRBJ2-2; D gene uncertain. The CDR3 runs 16 residues. Deletions cut 1 base from V and 9 bases from J, with 18 bases between. Germline V CDR1 and CDR2: SGHAT, FQNNGV. CDR3 sequence reads: CASSLATALLLRELFF. The CDR3 DNA sequence: TGTGCCAGCAGCTTAGCGACTGCGCTTTTACTCCGGGAGCTGTTTTTT.

V gene TRBV4-1 combines with J gene TRBJ2-3; D uncertain. Trimming removed 1 base at V and 2 bases at J, with 13 bases between. Germline lookup yields CDR1 MGHRA and CDR2 YSYEKL. This CDR3 spans 16 amino acids. In DNA, the CDR3 is TGCGCCAGCAGCCAAGTAAATTTAGTGGTCACAGATACGCAGTATTTT. This gives the protein CASSQVNLVVTDTQYF.

The rearrangement joins TRBV10-3 to TRBJ1-2; 7 nucleotides match TRBD1. Per the germline V gene, CDR1 is ENHRY and CDR2 is SYGVKD. V dropped 2 bases and J dropped 4; count of bases not matched to a gene: 4. The CDR3 loop spans 14 amino acids. CDR3 bases: TGTGCCATCAGTGAGGGACAGGTGGTCTATGGCTACACCTTC. Its translation: CAISEGQVVYGYTF.

The chain recombines TRBV15 with TRBJ1-1; a weak D match, TRBD1 (5 bases). Germline-derived CDR1 and CDR2 are LNHNV and YYDKDF (reference sequence). The CDR3 totals 12 residues. V lost 7 bases and J lost 6, with 12 bases in between. For the CDR3, the DNA is TGTGCCACCAACCGGGGGGGGTCTGAAGCTTTCTTT. Protein: CATNRGGSEAFF.